This T cell receptor (beta chain) was observed in a study of T cells after yellow fever vaccination. Study as a whole: When fractions had low cell numbers, they were prepared with SMART-Seq v4 Ultra Low Input.

Study results and limitations: Reappearing after the booster were most of the clones from primary vaccination (about 96% CD4, approximately 88% CD8). A small share of clonotypes appeared in both CD4 and CD8 compartments.

Of note for this clonotype: The antigen is not known.

This CDR3 is 12 amino acids long. V gave up 6 bases and J gave up 11 bases, with 17 bases separating them. CDR1 is MGHDK, CDR2 SYGVNS, per germline. It was through 5'RACE template switching that TCR cDNA was made, with a universal primer site and UMIs added. TCRdb called the 5' RACE reads again in MiXCR, with one record for every CDR3 protein. The repertoire includes more than 250,000 distinct CDR3 sequences, around 7% of them detected once, and 15% to 20% sits in the top ten. The sample here was PBMCs, taken roughly seven weeks after the first yellow fever vaccination. The receptor was derived from a man aged 18 to 29 who received the YFV17D yellow fever vaccine. This chain connects TRBV25-1 to TRBJ2-7; TRBD1 or TRBD2 may be the D gene (5 bases each). CDR3 DNA sequence: TGTGCCAGCAGCCGGGTTATGGGGGAGAAGTACTTC. Amino acids: CASSRVMGEKYF.